This passage covers 8 T cell receptor beta chains from one sample sequenced in a study of blood T cells in healthy people across ages. Next came a second PCR, run for about 7 to 12 cycles, which used a sample-barcoded 5' primer along with a J-beta primer mix. TCRdb used MiXCR to reprocess the 5' RACE reads, holding one entry per CDR3 protein. Of fewer than 2,000,000 distinct CDR3 sequences in the sample, 30% to 35% were seen once. What was sequenced was blood. The receptors derive from a woman in her thirties in good health.

The genes are TRBV14 and TRBJ2-4, with a possible D match to TRBD1 (5 bases). CDR3 length equals 13 residues. Per the germline V gene, CDR1 is SGHDN and CDR2 is FVKESK. V was clipped by 1 base and J by 15 bases, with 16 bases between them. CDR3 DNA: TGTGCCAGCAGCCAAGTCCAGGGTGTAGGGATGTACTTC. This gives the protein CASSQVQGVGMYF.

The J gene is TRBJ2-2, the V gene TRBV5-1; D is uncertain. Germline V lookup: CDR1 SGHRS, CDR2 YFSETQ. The CDR3 has 16 residues. Trimming pared 2 bases from V and 1 base from J, leaving 12 bases between. CDR3 bases: TGCGCCAGCAGCTTTTCTTGGCAGGTGAACACCGGGGAGCTGTTTTTT. It specifies CASSFSWQVNTGELFF.

This clonotype was observed once. A much more abundant neighbour one base away suggests this may be a read error. The genes are TRBV7-9 and TRBJ2-1; D may be TRBD1 or TRBD2 (6 bases each). The CDR3 spans 15 residues. The germline CDR1 and CDR2 sequences are SEHNR and FQNEAQ (reference sequence). Deletions cut 5 bases from V and 5 bases from J, with 16 bases between. Here the CDR3 reads CASSPDRRGDNEQFF. The CDR3 region has the DNA TGTGCCAGCAGCCCCGATCGGAGGGGGGACAATGAGCAGTTCTTC.

At least ten counts were recorded for this clonotype. This chain uses TRBV4-1 with TRBJ2-6; D is unresolved. Trimming stripped 2 bases from V and 0 bases from J, with 5 bases between. The CDR3 has 15 amino acids. Looked up from germline, CDR1 is MGHRA and CDR2 is YSYEKL. CDR3: CASSQRRSGANVLTF. The CDR3 DNA reads as TGCGCCAGCAGCCAACGCCGCTCTGGGGCCAACGTCCTGACTTTC.

This clonotype was detected only a few times. The chain uses TRBV28 and TRBJ2-7, with D unclear. V was cut by 6 bases and J by 0 bases, with 18 bases left in between. The CDR3 sequence is 16 residues long. CDR1 is MDHEN and CDR2 is SYDVKM in the germline V gene. The CDR3 is CASSLSVSSSSYEQYF. The CDR3 nucleotides read TGTGCCAGCAGCCTATCCGTTTCTTCGAGCTCCTACGAGCAGTACTTC.

This clonotype was seen a handful of times. The chain combines TRBV4-1 with TRBJ2-7, with D perhaps TRBD2 (7 bases). The germline V gene has CDR1 MGHRA and CDR2 YSYEKL. Deletions cut 1 base from V and 7 bases from J, with 17 bases between. The CDR3 runs to 15 residues. The CDR3 coding sequence is TGCGCCAGCAGCCAAGGAACGGGGGGCGATCCAGAGCAGTACTTC. It codes for CASSQGTGGDPEQYF.

This sequence joins TRBV20-1 and TRBJ2-7; a weak D match, TRBD2 (6 bases). Germline loops: CDR1 DFQATT, CDR2 SNEGSKA (reference sequence). Trimming stripped 4 bases from V and 4 bases from J, with 20 bases between. The CDR3 loop spans 15 amino acids. CDR3 coding DNA: TGCAGTGCTAATGCCCGAAGTGAGCGGGTATACGAGCAGTACTTC. Protein product: CSANARSERVYEQYF.

This clonotype appeared once. The genes are TRBV6-5 and TRBJ2-1; 10 positions agree with TRBD1. Germline V gene sequence: CDR1 MNHEY, CDR2 SVGAGI. V shed 6 bases, J shed 7 bases, and the junction held 12 bases outside the gene matches. This CDR3 region has 16 residues. CDR3 region: CASRYRDRGILNEQFF. The CDR3, as DNA: TGTGCCAGCAGGTACCGGGACAGGGGAATCTTGAATGAGCAGTTCTTC.